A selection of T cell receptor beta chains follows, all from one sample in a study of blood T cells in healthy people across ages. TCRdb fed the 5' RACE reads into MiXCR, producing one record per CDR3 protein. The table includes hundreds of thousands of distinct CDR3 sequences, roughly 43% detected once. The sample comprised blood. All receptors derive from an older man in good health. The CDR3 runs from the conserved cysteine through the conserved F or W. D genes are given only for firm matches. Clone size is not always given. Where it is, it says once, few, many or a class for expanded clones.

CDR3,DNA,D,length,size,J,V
CASSSPLLAGVTKNIQYF,TGTGCCAGCAGCTCCCCCCTCTTAGCGGGGGTAACCAAAAACATTCAGTACTTC,TRBD2,18,.,TRBJ2-4,TRBV7-2
CAISESGLSYNEQFF,TGTGCCATCAGTGAGAGTGGGCTCTCCTACAATGAGCAGTTCTTC,.,15,.,TRBJ2-1,TRBV10-3
CASSARTSGRLGIYEQYF,TGTGCCAGCAGCGCCAGGACTAGCGGGAGACTCGGGATATACGAGCAGTACTTC,TRBD2,18,few,TRBJ2-7,TRBV9
CASSILTSRRKAYNEQFF,TGCGCCAGCAGCATTTTGACTAGCAGAAGAAAGGCCTACAATGAGCAGTTCTTC,TRBD2,18,.,TRBJ2-1,TRBV5-1
CASSFRQGRGADTQYF,TGTGCCAGCAGTTTTAGGCAGGGGAGGGGGGCAGATACGCAGTATTTT,.,16,.,TRBJ2-3,TRBV27
CASETGSGEQYF,TGTGCCAGCGAAACAGGTTCGGGTGAGCAGTACTTC,.,12,.,TRBJ2-4,TRBV6-2/TRBV6-3
CASRMGQGHYEQYF,TGTGCCAGCAGAATGGGGCAGGGGCACTACGAGCAGTACTTC,.,14,.,TRBJ2-7,TRBV6-2/TRBV6-3
CASSYSLRYGYTF,TGTGCCAGCAGTTATTCGCTCCGCTATGGCTACACCTTC,.,13,many,TRBJ1-2,TRBV6-5
CASTRSSGANVLTF,TGTGCCAGCACCCGGTCCTCTGGGGCCAACGTCCTGACTTTC,.,14,.,TRBJ2-6,TRBV12-3/TRBV12-4
CASSQARDRRSTDTQYF,TGCGCCAGCAGCCAAGCCCGGGACAGGAGATCCACAGATACGCAGTATTTT,TRBD1,17,many,TRBJ2-3,TRBV4-3
CSARRDPGYEQYF,TGCAGTGCTAGGAGGGACCCGGGCTACGAGCAGTACTTC,.,13,.,TRBJ2-7,TRBV20-1
CASNVAGEVGEQYF,TGCGCCAGCAACGTAGCGGGAGAGGTAGGCGAGCAGTACTTC,TRBD2,14,.,TRBJ2-7,TRBV5-1
CSVDPGAGRNEQFF,TGCAGCGTTGATCCAGGGGCCGGGCGCAATGAGCAGTTCTTC,.,14,.,TRBJ2-1,TRBV29-1
CASSEEDSYGYTF,TGTGCCAGCAGTGAAGAGGATTCCTATGGCTACACCTTC,.,13,few,TRBJ1-2,TRBV2
CASSTGGSPSSSYNEQFF,TGTGCCAGCAGTACGGGCGGGTCGCCTTCGAGCTCCTACAATGAGCAGTTCTTC,.,18,.,TRBJ2-1,TRBV27
CASSQTGTSVNEQYF,TGTGCCAGCTCACAAACCGGGACTAGCGTCAATGAGCAGTACTTC,TRBD2,15,.,TRBJ2-5,TRBV18
CASSYRLAGGGDTQYF,TGTGCCAGCAGCTACCGACTAGCGGGGGGAGGAGATACGCAGTATTTT,TRBD2,16,.,TRBJ2-3,TRBV9
CSAASGSEETQNF,TGCAGTGCCGCTAGCGGGAGTGAGGAGACCCAGAACTTC,TRBD2,13,.,TRBJ2-5,TRBV20-1
CASSYPGTANYNTGELFF,TGTGCCAGCAGTTACCCCGGGACAGCCAATTACAACACCGGGGAGCTGTTTTTT,TRBD1,18,.,TRBJ2-2,TRBV28
CASSSLAGAWSYEQYF,TGTGCCAGCAGTTCTCTAGCGGGAGCCTGGTCCTACGAGCAGTACTTC,TRBD2,16,.,TRBJ2-7,TRBV27
CASSLGTSGGMIETQYF,TGCGCCAGCAGCTTGGGGACTAGCGGGGGGATGATAGAGACCCAGTACTTC,TRBD2,17,.,TRBJ2-5,TRBV5-1
CSARTGNYEQYF,TGCAGTGCCCGGACAGGGAATTACGAGCAGTACTTC,TRBD1,12,many,TRBJ2-7,TRBV29-1
CASSSTLYEQYF,TGTGCCAGCAGCTCGACTTTATACGAGCAGTACTTC,.,12,few,TRBJ2-7,TRBV7-9
CATSDVTGDRDANTGELFF,TGTGCCACCAGTGACGTTACCGGGGACAGGGATGCGAACACCGGGGAGCTGTTTTTT,TRBD1,19,.,TRBJ2-2,TRBV24-1
CASSQDIVVGGEQFF,TGTGCCAGCAGCCAAGATATCGTTGTCGGGGGTGAGCAGTTCTTC,.,15,.,TRBJ2-1,TRBV4-2